The 18 T cell receptor beta chains below all came from one sample that was sequenced in a study of cytomegalovirus exposure and HLA in healthy donors. The PCR made use of 60 Vbeta and 13 Jbeta primers. Produced via immunoSEQ multiplex PCR; TCRdb's table is partial and in-frame only. The repertoire holds some 190,000 clones, with 81% as singletons. The sample comprised PBMCs. The receptors shown here come from a man aged 35 to 55 in good health and CMV-seropositive.

This rearrangement joins TRBV27 to TRBJ1-1, with D perhaps matching TRBD1 (6 bases). The CDR3 consists of 14 residues. The ends were cut back, 6 bases at V and 6 bases at J, with 17 bases in the middle. Germline V gives CDR1 MNHEY, CDR2 SMNVEV (reference sequence). The CDR3 DNA sequence: TGTGCCAGCAGCGGGAACAGGGCGGAGGCTGAAGCTTTCTTT. As protein: CASSGNRAEAEAFF.

The V gene is TRBV19, the J gene TRBJ1-5; a weak D match, TRBD1 (5 bases). V shed 7 bases and J shed 1 base, with 8 bases lying between them. Germline CDR1 LNHDA, CDR2 SQIVND (reference sequence). CDR3 length equals 13 residues. The CDR3: CASTYRSNQPQHF. DNA of the CDR3: TGTGCCAGTACCTACAGGAGCAATCAGCCCCAGCATTTT.

The chain carries TRBV7-9 and TRBJ1-2; D is possibly TRBD1 (5 bases). The CDR3 length is 17 residues. V lost 5 bases and J lost 0, with 19 bases in between. Germline CDR1 is SEHNR and CDR2 is FQNEAQ (reference sequence). The CDR3 DNA is TGTGCCAGCAGCCCCCGGGGGGTGGGGGACGCTAACTATGGCTACACCTTC. It codes for CASSPRGVGDANYGYTF.

The V and J genes are TRBV4-1 and TRBJ1-6, with a tentative D call TRBD1 (6 bases). V lost 0 bases to trimming and J lost 1 base, with 10 bases between them. CDR3 length: 17 amino acids. Germline V gene sequence: CDR1 MGHRA, CDR2 YSYEKL. CDR3 amino acids: CASSQEDRGSYNSPLHF. CDR3 in DNA: TGCGCCAGCAGCCAAGAGGACAGAGGATCCTATAATTCACCCCTCCACTTT.

This clone was recorded a few times. The V and J genes are TRBV6-5 and TRBJ2-7; D may be TRBD2 (6 bases). The CDR3 has 14 amino acids. Germline CDR1 reads MNHEY; CDR2 reads SVGAGI. V lost 2 bases and J lost 4, with 12 bases in between. The DNA for the CDR3 is TGTGCCAGCAGTTACAGCGGTGGGGGGTACGAGCAGTACTTC. Translated: CASSYSGGGYEQYF.

The gene calls are TRBV7-2 and TRBJ2-3; 9 bases are shared with TRBD2. Germline trimming cut 3 bases from V and 1 base from J; bases unmatched to any gene: 2. The germline V gene has CDR1 SGHTA and CDR2 FQGNSA. This CDR3 spans 15 amino acids. The CDR3 spells CASSLWTSGTDTQYF. As DNA, the CDR3 is TGTGCCAGCAGCTTGTGGACTAGCGGCACAGATACGCAGTATTTT.

The chain is built from TRBV5-6 and TRBJ2-5; 9 bases agree with TRBD1. Trimming at V came to 4 bases and at J to 0 bases, leaving 7 bases not matched to a gene. Germline-derived CDR1 and CDR2 are SGHDT and YYEEEE. This CDR3 spans 16 amino acids. The CDR3 region has the DNA TGTGCCAGCAGCATAAGGACAGGGGTCCACCAAGAGACCCAGTACTTC. It specifies CASSIRTGVHQETQYF.

This clone was seen a handful of times. This chain links TRBV9 with TRBJ2-7; possibly TRBD1 for D (6 bases). Per the germline V gene, CDR1 is SGDLS and CDR2 is YYNGEE. The V end lost 0 bases, the J end lost 5 bases, and 12 bases lay between the germline ends. CDR3 length: 14 amino acids. The CDR3 loop reads CASSVAPRGHEQYF. CDR3 DNA sequence: TGTGCCAGCAGCGTAGCGCCCAGGGGCCACGAGCAGTACTTC.

This rearrangement joins TRBV5-6 to TRBJ1-2, with D unresolved. This CDR3 is 13 amino acids long. Germline V gene data show CDR1 as SGHDT and CDR2 as YYEEEE. Trimming left V 3 bases short and J 2 bases short, with 8 bases between. The CDR3 nucleotides read TGTGCCAGCAGCTCCCAGTTGAACTATGGCTACACCTTC. It specifies CASSSQLNYGYTF.

The CDR3 is CASSRDRETEAFF. The CDR3 DNA reads as TGTGCCAGCAGCCGGGACAGGGAGACTGAAGCTTTCTTT. The chain combines TRBV11-2 with TRBJ1-1; TRBD1 aligns across 9 bases. CDR1 and CDR2 (germline): SGHAT, FQNNGV. The CDR3 runs 13 residues. The junction had 3 bases not matched to a gene; V was cut back by 5 bases and J by 5 bases.

The gene calls are TRBV5-4 and TRBJ2-1; D is undetermined. Trimming removed 0 bases from V and 9 bases from J, with 13 bases in between. CDR3 length equals 14 residues. CDR1 and CDR2 (germline): SGHNT, YYREEE (reference sequence). In nucleotides, the CDR3 is TGTGCCAGCAGCTTGGCTACCATTATTGGTGAGCAGTTCTTC. The encoded protein is CASSLATIIGEQFF.

V usage is TRBV28 and J usage is TRBJ1-5; D might be TRBD1 (5 bases). V lost 6 bases and J lost 4, with 22 bases in between. The CDR3 has 17 amino acids. Germline V gene data show CDR1 as MDHEN and CDR2 as SYDVKM. The CDR3 reads CASSPRDFLHRNQPQHF. For the CDR3, the DNA is TGTGCCAGCAGCCCCCGGGACTTTCTTCACCGTAATCAGCCCCAGCATTTT.

This chain links TRBV18 with TRBJ2-7; D gene unclear. The CDR3 contains 13 residues. CDR1 is KGHSH, CDR2 LQKENI, per germline. With 1 base removed from V and 7 bases from J, the gap between germline ends came to 11 bases. The CDR3 loop reads CASSPRSESEQYF. CDR3 in DNA: TGTGCCAGCTCACCACGCAGTGAATCGGAGCAGTACTTC.

The chain recombines TRBV28 with TRBJ2-1, with 8 bases that match TRBD2. Per germline, CDR1 MDHEN and CDR2 SYDVKM. V shed 8 bases, J shed 4 bases, and the junction held 4 bases outside the gene matches. CDR3 length: 13 residues. The DNA of the CDR3 is TGTGCCAGCCGTACTAGCGGTTACAATGAGCAGTTCTTC. This sequence encodes CASRTSGYNEQFF.

This chain links TRBV6-6 with TRBJ2-1; tentatively, D is TRBD2 (6 bases). The CDR3 spans 13 residues. The V end lost 2 bases, the J end lost 9 bases, and 11 bases lay between the germline ends. The germline gives CDR1 MNHNY, CDR2 SVGAGI (reference sequence). The CDR3 loop reads CASSYRRRGEQFF. The CDR3 DNA reads TGTGCCAGCAGTTACCGGAGGAGGGGTGAGCAGTTCTTC.

This clone came up a few times. The chain couples TRBV7-6 to TRBJ2-3; TRBD2 matches at 7 bases. V lost 5 bases and J lost 4; bases outside the gene matches: 12. The CDR3 runs 16 residues. The germline V gene has CDR1 SGHVS and CDR2 FNYEAQ. Here the CDR3 DNA reads TGTGCCAGCAGCCCTGGGGGGGGAGGTCTCGCAGATACGCAGTATTTT. It is translated as CASSPGGGGLADTQYF. The variable domain in full, completed from reference TRBV7-6 and TRBJ2-3, reads GAGVSQSPRYKVTKRGQDVALRCDPISGHVSLYWYRQALGQGPEFLTYFNYEAQQDKSGLPNDRFSAERPEGSISTLTIQRTEQRDSAMYRCASSPGGGGLADTQYFGPGTRLTVL.

The rearrangement joins TRBV27 to TRBJ2-6; D remains unclear. CDR1 is MNHEY, CDR2 SMNVEV, per germline (reference sequence). This CDR3 is 13 amino acids long. The V end was cut by 3 bases, the J end by 2 bases, with 2 bases between. CDR3 bases: TGTGCCAGCAGTTTTACTGGGGCCAACGTCCTGACTTTC. This translates into CASSFTGANVLTF. Full variable domain (rest looked up from reference TRBV27 and TRBJ2-6): EAQVTQNPRYLITVTGKKLTVTCSQNMNHEYMSWYRQDPGLGLRQIYYSMNVEVTDKGDVPEGYKVSRKEKRNFPLILESPSPNQTSLYFCASSFTGANVLTFGAGSRLTVL.

V gene TRBV5-1 combines with J gene TRBJ2-7; 7 nucleotides agree with TRBD1. Germline V gives CDR1 SGHRS, CDR2 YFSETQ. The CDR3 contains 13 residues. With 4 bases clipped from V and 6 bases from J, the junction kept 7 bases outside the gene matches. DNA for the CDR3: TGCGCCAGCAGCACACGACAGGGATTCGAGCAGTACTTC. This codes for CASSTRQGFEQYF.